This section outlines one T cell receptor (beta chain) sequence together with its context. Original analysis: Reference gene primer amplification yielded estimated nucleated cell counts. TCRdb's copy holds only in-frame clones and misses some; the assay was immunoSEQ multiplex PCR. V and J calls and clone size are given by that table; D and trimming were obtained from the DNA. The sample carries around 300,000 clones, roughly 80% recorded once. The data originate from a study of blood T cell repertoires in COVID-19. Overall study: Spain, Italy and the United States supplied samples that represented acute and convalescent COVID-19. T cells, B-cell-depleted T cells, or PBMCs provided the cDNA or gDNA that served as material.

CDR3 length equals 14 residues. Looked up from germline, CDR1 is MGHRA and CDR2 is YSYEKL. V was trimmed by 0 bases and J by 2 bases, leaving 8 bases between them. The clonotype was recovered from a woman between 50 and 59 years old who had recovered from COVID-19. The sample was peripheral blood. The V gene is TRBV4-1, the J gene TRBJ2-7; D is possibly TRBD2 (5 bases). In nucleotides, the CDR3 is TGCGCCAGCAGCCAAGATGAGGGAACCTACGAGCAGTACTTC. It yields the protein CASSQDEGTYEQYF.